The 26 T cell receptor beta chains reported below all come from one sample, sequenced in a study of T cells expressing NK-cell markers. TCRdb reanalyzed the 5' RACE reads, giving one entry per CDR3 protein sequence and no DNA. This sample contains 550,000 to 600,000 distinct CDR3 sequences. The sequenced sample was blood T cells: a sorted CD56 or NKG2C T cell subset, CD4+ or CD8+ T cells, or bulk PBMC T cells (not recorded which). The origin of the receptors is a man aged 18-30 years in good health.

V is TRBV4-3 and J is TRBJ2-4; TCRdb calls TRBD1, which cannot be checked without DNA. In germline, CDR1 is LGHNA, CDR2 YSLEER. The CDR3 consists of 15 residues. The CDR3 is CASSQDLAVQGIQYF.

CDR3 sequence: CASIYGIGETQYF. The V and J genes are TRBV2 and TRBJ2-5. The germline gives CDR1 SNHLY, CDR2 FYNNEI. This CDR3 region has 13 residues.

The chain employs TRBV10-3 and TRBJ1-6. The CDR3 runs 13 residues. Per germline, CDR1 ENHRY and CDR2 SYGVKD. The CDR3 here is CAIRVGLGSPLHF.

The chain is built from TRBV29-1 and TRBJ1-3. Germline-derived CDR1 and CDR2 are SQVTM and ANQGSEA. The CDR3 length is 17 residues. This CDR3 reads CSVERSGRPVPGNTIYF.

V is TRBV24-1 and J is TRBJ2-6. The germline V gene encodes CDR1 KGHDR and CDR2 SFDVKD. The CDR3 extends over 14 amino acids. The CDR3 spells CATSGVSGANVLTF.

The chain joins TRBV12-3 or TRBV12-4 to TRBJ1-2. The CDR3 is 13 residues long. The CDR3 region is CASTLGGDYGYTF.

The gene calls are TRBV18 and TRBJ1-1; TCRdb lists TRBD1, though no DNA is available to test this call. Looked up from germline, CDR1 is KGHSH and CDR2 is LQKENI. This CDR3 has 13 residues. CDR3 region: CASSAGSRTEAFF.

This chain joins TRBV7-9 and TRBJ1-1; there is no DNA to check the TCRdb D call of TRBD1. CDR1 SEHNR and CDR2 FQNEAQ come from the germline V gene (reference sequence). The CDR3 sequence is 13 residues long. The CDR3 sequence: CAISPAADTEAFF.

The rearrangement links TRBV7-9 to TRBJ1-1; TCRdb outputs TRBD1, but without DNA this stays unchecked. CDR1 SEHNR and CDR2 FQNEAQ come from the germline V gene (reference sequence). This CDR3 has 14 residues. The CDR3 here is CASSLAQGNTEAFF.

Here the CDR3 reads CASRAKPGELFF. This chain uses TRBV7-9 with TRBJ2-2. The CDR3 covers 12 residues. Germline V lookup: CDR1 SEHNR, CDR2 FQNEAQ (reference sequence).

The chain has TRBV12-3 or TRBV12-4 and TRBJ2-5; TCRdb lists TRBD1, though no DNA is available to test this call. This CDR3 region has 13 residues. CDR3 protein: CASRTGAKETQYF.

J is TRBJ1-1 and V is TRBV27. CDR1 MNHEY and CDR2 SMNVEV come from the germline V gene (reference sequence). CDR3 length equals 13 residues. The CDR3 sequence: CASTTRQNTEAFF.

This chain connects TRBV7-6 to TRBJ2-3; the D call of TRBD2 rests on TCRdb alone, since no DNA is present to check it. The CDR3 covers 15 residues. Germline V gives CDR1 SGHVS, CDR2 FNYEAQ. The CDR3 here is CASSLGSGGLSTQYF.

This chain uses TRBV5-1 with TRBJ2-7; the TCRdb call, TRBD2, lacks DNA for checking. Germline values: CDR1 SGHRS, CDR2 YFSETQ. The CDR3 is 14 amino acids. CDR3 sequence: CASSFTSSEEEQYF.

The chain links TRBV3-1 to TRBJ2-1. Germline CDR1 reads LGHDT; CDR2 reads YNNKEL (reference sequence). CDR3 length equals 14 residues. CDR3 loop: CASSQSNSYNEQFF.

The chain carries TRBV7-9 and TRBJ1-4; the TRBD1 assignment by TCRdb is unverifiable without DNA. CDR3 length: 17 residues. Per germline, CDR1 SEHNR and CDR2 FQNEAQ (reference sequence). CDR3 region: CASTLGPTGGGKEKLFF. The full variable domain, its missing parts supplied by reference TRBV7-9 and TRBJ1-4, is DTGVSQNPRHKITKRGQNVTFRCDPISEHNRLYWYRQTLGQGPEFLTYFQNEAQLEKSRLLSDRFSAERPKGSFSTLEIQRTEQGDSAMYLCASTLGPTGGGKEKLFFGSGTQLSVL.

The V and J genes are TRBV12-3 or TRBV12-4 and TRBJ2-1; TCRdb calls TRBD2, which cannot be checked without DNA. This CDR3 has 14 amino acids. CDR3 protein: CASRNQRDYNEQFF.

V and J are TRBV12-3 or TRBV12-4 and TRBJ1-5; TCRdb designates TRBD1, a call that cannot be tested without DNA. The CDR3 runs to 15 residues. Here the CDR3 reads CASSPGTAENQPQHF.

The V gene is TRBV5-5, the J gene TRBJ1-1; with no DNA, the TCRdb D assignment of TRBD1 cannot be verified. CDR1 and CDR2 from the germline V gene are SGHKS and YYEKEE (reference sequence). CDR3 size: 17 residues. CDR3 loop: CASSLSGQGAPNTEAFF.

The genes are TRBV6-5 and TRBJ2-7; as DNA is missing, the TRBD2 call by TCRdb cannot be tested. The germline gives CDR1 MNHEY, CDR2 SVGAGI. The CDR3 runs to 14 residues. This CDR3 reads CASSTVSGSYEQYF.

The genes are TRBV15 and TRBJ2-3; TCRdb picks TRBD2, but there is no DNA to check that call. Germline CDR1 reads LNHNV; CDR2 reads YYDKDF (reference sequence). This CDR3 region has 16 residues. The CDR3 region is CATSRVSGRATDTQYF.

The V gene is TRBV9, the J gene TRBJ2-6; TCRdb reports TRBD1, a call that lacks DNA to check it against. Germline loops: CDR1 SGDLS, CDR2 YYNGEE. The CDR3 length is 17 residues. CDR3 residues: CASSPRDTRSGANVLTF.

The J gene is TRBJ2-1, the V gene TRBV7-2. Germline-derived CDR1 and CDR2 are SGHTA and FQGNSA. This CDR3 is built from 13 residues. The chain's CDR3 is CASSLVLANEQFF.

J is TRBJ2-3 and V is TRBV27; the D call of TRBD2 rests on TCRdb alone, since no DNA is present to check it. Germline V gene data show CDR1 as MNHEY and CDR2 as SMNVEV (reference sequence). The CDR3 sequence is 14 residues long. The CDR3 is CASSDSGRPDTQYF.

CDR3 sequence reads: CASRPYWNTEAFF. The chain carries TRBV6-6 and TRBJ1-1. The CDR3 is made up of 13 amino acids. Germline CDR1 is MNHNY and CDR2 is SVGAGI (reference sequence).

The CDR3 reads CSARPGTGGGEQFF. The chain uses TRBV20-1 and TRBJ2-1; TCRdb selects TRBD1, and the lack of DNA leaves this call unchecked. The germline gives CDR1 DFQATT, CDR2 SNEGSKA (reference sequence). This CDR3 has 14 amino acids.